This paragraph reports one T cell receptor beta chain. Antigen: not known. The sample belongs to a study of PD-1 blockade in classical Hodgkin lymphoma. Sample time point: cycle 4 day 1 (C4D1), after less than 7 weeks of nivolumab. Every patient had relapsed following autologous stem cell transplantation, and cohorts differed in brentuximab vedotin exposure. Study findings and constraints: CD4+ TCR diversity climbed significantly by C4D1, unlike CD8+ TCR diversity. It was among complete responders that baseline diversity resembled that of newly diagnosed patients. Initiation of nivolumab under 1 year after ASCT led to exclusion of patients.

Measured with immunoSEQ multiplex PCR; TCRdb has only the in-frame clones, and not every one. The data contain approximately 38,000 clones, more than 60% of them singletons. The specimen was peripheral blood mononuclear cells (PBMCs), collected before the fourth cycle of nivolumab. The sequence was obtained from a human donor with classical Hodgkin lymphoma.

This CDR3 is CAWSRLAIGNEQFF. The CDR3 DNA reads as TGTGCCTGGAGTCGGCTAGCCATTGGTAATGAGCAGTTCTTC. The gene calls are TRBV30 and TRBJ2-1; tentative D call: TRBD2 (5 bases). CDR1 is GTSNPN and CDR2 is SVGIG in the germline V gene (reference sequence). The CDR3 consists of 14 residues. Trimming shortened V by 2 bases and J by 7 bases, and 15 bases separated the two germline ends.